A selection of T cell receptor beta chains follows, all from one sample in a study of blood T cell repertoires in COVID-19. Method: immunoSEQ multiplex PCR; TCRdb's copy keeps in-frame clones and lacks some. The sample holds about 210,000 clones, about four fifths seen once. Sequencing input: peripheral blood. The receptors stem from a woman aged 45-65 years with acute or convalescent COVID-19. Each CDR3 is given with its conserved first and last residue. A D gene is named only where the DNA matches it firmly. Size values are once, few and many counts, or a class for expanded clones, and some rows have none.

TRBJ2-7 15 NA TRBD1 TRBV5-1 TGCGCCAGCAGCAAGGAAGTGGGACAGGGTTACGAGCAGTACTTC CASSKEVGQGYEQYF
TRBJ2-2 17 NA TRBD2 TRBV5-1 TGCGCCAGCAGCTTGGCAGCGACTAGCGGTATCACCGGGGAGCTGTTTTTT CASSLAATSGITGELFF
TRBJ2-7 14 NA TRBD2 TRBV15 TGTGCCACCAGCCGCGGGGGTAGCTCCTACGAGCAGTACTTC CATSRGGSSYEQYF
TRBJ2-7 15 NA TRBD2 TRBV13 TGTGCCAGCAGCTTACCAACTAGCGGGAGTTACGAGCAGTACTTC CASSLPTSGSYEQYF
TRBJ1-2 14 NA TRBD1 TRBV19 TGTGCCAGTAGCAGCCCGGACAGGGGACATGGCTACACCTTC CASSSPDRGHGYTF
TRBJ1-2 13 NA TRBD1 TRBV28 TGTGCCAGCACCTTGGGGGGAGGACAGGCCTACACCTTC CASTLGGGQAYTF
TRBJ1-2 14 NA NA TRBV25-1 TGTGCCAGCACCTCTAACCCCGGACAGTATGGCTACACCTTC CASTSNPGQYGYTF
TRBJ2-7 15 few TRBD1 TRBV5-1 TGCGCCAGCAGCACGTGGACAGGGGCAAACTACGAGCAGTACTTC CASSTWTGANYEQYF
TRBJ2-7 16 few TRBD2 TRBV5-1 TGCGCCAGCAGCATCGGACTAGCGGGAGGTTCCTACGAGCAGTACTTC CASSIGLAGGSYEQYF
TRBJ2-3 15 NA TRBD2 TRBV18 TGTGCCAGCTCACCGCTAGCGGGAGCGGTGGATACGCAGTATTTT CASSPLAGAVDTQYF
TRBJ2-3 14 NA TRBD2 TRBV14 TGTGCCAGCAGCCAAGGAGCGGGAGTAGGTACGCAGTATTTT CASSQGAGVGTQYF
TRBJ2-2 14 NA NA TRBV11-2 TGTGCCAGCAGCTTGGAGCGGGCCCGCGGGGAGCTGTTTTTT CASSLERARGELFF
TRBJ2-5 11 NA NA TRBV29-1 TGCAGCGTTGAGGAGGGGAAGACCCAGTACTTC CSVEEGKTQYF
TRBJ2-5 13 NA NA TRBV28 TGTGCCACCCGCCCCCCGGTGTGGGAGACCCAGTACTTC CATRPPVWETQYF
TRBJ1-1 15 once NA TRBV7-8 TGTGCCAGCAGCTTAACTCGGTCAGGGAACACTGAAGCTTTCTTT CASSLTRSGNTEAFF
TRBJ2-6 15 few TRBD2 TRBV27 TGTGCCAGCAGTAGTGGGAGGGCTGGGGCCAACGTCCTGACTTTC CASSSGRAGANVLTF
TRBJ2-5 17 NA TRBD1 TRBV11-2 TGTGCCAGCAGCTTAGAGGGGGCGACAGGGATCAGAAAGACCCAGTACTTC CASSLEGATGIRKTQYF
TRBJ1-2 16 NA NA TRBV20-1 TGCAGTGCTAGTGCAGGGGTTGGTACGGGGAACTATGGCTACACCTTC CSASAGVGTGNYGYTF
TRBJ2-5 15 NA TRBD1 TRBV28 TGTGCCAGCAGCGATTACAGGGGGTACCAAGAGACCCAGTACTTC CASSDYRGYQETQYF
TRBJ2-7 16 NA TRBD1 TRBV3-1/TRBV3-2 TGTGCCAGCAGCAGCTCCTCCAGGGGGTCGGGATACGAGCAGTACTTC CASSSSSRGSGYEQYF
TRBJ2-1 13 NA TRBD2 TRBV2 TGTGCCAGCGGGACTAGCGGGAACGTTGAGCAGTTCTTC CASGTSGNVEQFF
TRBJ2-7 14 NA TRBD2 TRBV27 TGTGCCAGCAAGGTAGTAGCGGGAGTAGATGAGCAGTACTTC CASKVVAGVDEQYF
TRBJ1-1 15 NA NA TRBV3-1/TRBV3-2 TGTGCCAGCAGCCCCAGGGAGGGACGGAACACTGAAGCTTTCTTT CASSPREGRNTEAFF